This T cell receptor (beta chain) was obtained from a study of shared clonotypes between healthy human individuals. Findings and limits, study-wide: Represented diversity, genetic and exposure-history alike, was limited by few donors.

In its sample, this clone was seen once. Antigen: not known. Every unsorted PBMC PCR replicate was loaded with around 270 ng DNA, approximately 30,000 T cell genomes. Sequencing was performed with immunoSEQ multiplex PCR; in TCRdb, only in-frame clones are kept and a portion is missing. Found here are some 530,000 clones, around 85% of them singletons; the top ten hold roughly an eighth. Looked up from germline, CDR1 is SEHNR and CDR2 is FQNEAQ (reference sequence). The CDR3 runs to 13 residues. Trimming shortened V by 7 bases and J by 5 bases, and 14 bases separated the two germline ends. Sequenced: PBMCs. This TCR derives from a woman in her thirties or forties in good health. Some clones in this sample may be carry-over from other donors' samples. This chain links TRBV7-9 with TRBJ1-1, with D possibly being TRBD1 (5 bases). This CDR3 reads CASTLGQGTEAFF. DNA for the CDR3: TGTGCCAGCACCCTCGGACAAGGAACTGAAGCTTTCTTT.